The clone carrying this T cell receptor beta chain showed up just once. Sample time point: after trial treatment. Regarding treatment: LDRT plus nivolumab, ipilimumab, low-dose cyclophosphamide and aspirin (RACIN trial). In the RACIN dose-escalation trial, donors got nivolumab plus ipilimumab with aspirin, cyclophosphamide and radiotherapy. Alpha- and beta-chain coverage of first-strand cDNA came from TRAV- and TRBV-specific primers. For amplifying TCRs, the PCR ran for around 20 cycles with Phusion, which was used together with a constant-region primer and the adapter on the V primers. TCRdb itself ran the reads through MiXCR, one entry per CDR3 protein. The top ten hold about 4% of the sample, which has 100,000 or so distinct CDR3 sequences, around 20% seen once. The sample belongs to a study of low-dose radiotherapy and immunotherapy resistance in tumors. Study background: Every 2 weeks, cohort 1 got 0.5 Gy, reaching 6.5 Gy to the planning target volume. The study gave patients oral aspirin 300 mg daily for four cycles from cycle 1 day 1.

Germline V CDR1 and CDR2: LGHNA, YNFKEQ. The CDR3 runs to 15 residues. V dropped 4 bases and J dropped 2; count of bases not matched to a gene: 6. The sequence was collected from a male donor with prostate cancer. This material consisted of PBMCs, taken after low-dose radiotherapy plus immunotherapy. This chain links TRBV4-2 with TRBJ2-5; TRBD2 agrees at 8 bases. The CDR3 bases are TGTGCCAGCAGCCGTAGCGGGGCAAATCAAGAGACCCAGTACTTC. Translating it yields CASSRSGANQETQYF.